This TCR beta chain was recovered during a study of beta chain features in type 1 diabetes. As every portion of the isolated RNA was reverse transcribed, the sequencing read expressed TCRB transcripts. The protocol was immunoSEQ multiplex PCR, while the TCRdb copy is restricted to in-frame clones and leaves out a portion. The repertoire has approximately 250,000 clones, more than 9% of them found once; the top ten carry just under 0.035%. Isolation of CD4+ naive, central memory, regulatory and stem cell-like memory cells was achieved by sorting via CD45RO/CCR7/CD25/CD127/CD95/CD27. J gave up 1 base and V 4 bases, and 4 bases lay outside the gene matches. The germline CDR1 and CDR2 sequences are SGHDN and FVKESK. The length of the CDR3 is 14 residues.

The sequence came from a woman under 30 in good health. The chain combines TRBV14 with TRBJ2-7; 7 bases are shared with TRBD1. The sample was naive CD4+ T cells from blood. The CDR3: CASSRRDSSYEQYF. The CDR3 nucleotides read TGTGCCAGCAGCCGAAGGGACAGTTCCTACGAGCAGTACTTC. The whole variable domain, filled in from reference TRBV14 and TRBJ2-7, reads EAGVTQFPSHSVIEKGQTVTLRCDPISGHDNLYWYRRVMGKEIKFLLHFVKESKQDESGMPNNRFLAERTGGTYSTLKVQPAELEDSGVYFCASSRRDSSYEQYFGPGTRLTVT.